Listed below are T cell receptor beta chains from one sample, sequenced in a study of early T cells in non-severe SARS-CoV-2 infection. TCRdb called the 5' RACE reads again in MiXCR, with one record for every CDR3 protein. The repertoire holds roughly 63,000 distinct CDR3 sequences, with 10% to 15% as singletons. Sequencing was done on a sample of whole blood. These receptors were taken from an adult who was a healthcare worker with PCR-confirmed SARS-CoV-2 infection or an uninfected control (not recorded which). CDR3s include the opening cysteine and the closing phenylalanine or tryptophan. The D gene is left open where the match is weak. Clone size is shown for a subset of rows, as once, few, many or a class of expanded clone.

j_call | clone_size | v_call | d_call | cdr3_nt | cdr3_aa
TRBJ2-7 | . | TRBV6-6 | . | TGTGCCAGCAGGTACCAACAGGTCTCCTACGAGCAGTACTTC | CASRYQQVSYEQYF
TRBJ2-7 | once | TRBV9 | . | TGTGCCAGCAGCCTTGGAGACAGGATAGTCTACGAGCAGTACTTC | CASSLGDRIVYEQYF
TRBJ1-1 | . | TRBV29-1 | . | TGCAGCGTTGAACGGGACAAGAACACTGAAGCTTTCTTT | CSVERDKNTEAFF
TRBJ2-5 | . | TRBV5-4 | . | TGTGCCAGCAGCTGGCAAGAGACCCAGTACTTC | CASSWQETQYF
TRBJ2-7 | . | TRBV7-9 | . | TGTGCCAGCAGCTCCCTGGAGGTCCCTCGTCTCCACGAGCAGTACTTC | CASSSLEVPRLHEQYF
TRBJ2-7 | few | TRBV4-2 | TRBD2 | TGTGCCAGCAGCCAAGATCCTAGCGGGGGGCCCTCCTACGAGCAGTACTTC | CASSQDPSGGPSYEQYF
TRBJ1-1 | . | TRBV12-3/TRBV12-4 | TRBD1 | TGTGCCAGCAGGACAGGGAAGGACACTGAAGCTTTCTTT | CASRTGKDTEAFF
TRBJ1-2 | few | TRBV4-1 | . | TGCGCCAGCAGCCAAATCATGGACGGCTACACCTTC | CASSQIMDGYTF
TRBJ2-7 | many | TRBV6-5 | . | TGTGCCAGCAGTTACTCCCCGGCCTACGAGCAGTACTTC | CASSYSPAYEQYF
TRBJ2-2 | many | TRBV4-1 | TRBD2 | TGCGCCAGCAGCCAAGTGAGCGGGGGCCTCCGTGAAACCGGGGAGCTGTTTTTT | CASSQVSGGLRETGELFF
TRBJ2-3 | many | TRBV27 | . | TGTGCCAGCAGTTTCCGTCTAGCTCTCACAGATACGCAGTATTTT | CASSFRLALTDTQYF
TRBJ1-4 | many | TRBV7-2 | TRBD1 | TGTGCCAGCAGCCAAGACAGGGGTATTGAAAAACTGTTTTTT | CASSQDRGIEKLFF
TRBJ1-1 | few | TRBV6-6 | . | TGTGCCAGCACCACACCTCGAAGGGGCCCGGCTCTGAACACTGAAGCTTTCTTT | CASTTPRRGPALNTEAFF
TRBJ1-3 | . | TRBV2 | TRBD1 | TGTGCCAGCAGTGAACAGGGGGCGTTTGGAAACACCATATATTTT | CASSEQGAFGNTIYF
TRBJ2-5 | . | TRBV7-2 | . | TGTGCCAGCTCGGGGGCCAACCAAGAGACCCAGTACTTC | CASSGANQETQYF
TRBJ1-1 | few | TRBV6-5 | . | TGTGCCAGCAGTTACTTGCGGGGGAACACTGAAGCTTTCTTT | CASSYLRGNTEAFF
TRBJ1-2 | . | TRBV12-3/TRBV12-4 | . | TGTGCCAGCAGTTTAAACGCCTTCGGCTACACCTTC | CASSLNAFGYTF
TRBJ1-6 | many | TRBV19 | . | TGTGCCAGTAGTGTTATTGAGACCACGGTCGGTTCACCCCTCCACTTT | CASSVIETTVGSPLHF
TRBJ2-7 | few | TRBV9 | TRBD1 | TGTGCCAGCAGCCAACAGGGGGCACACGAGCAGTACTTC | CASSQQGAHEQYF
TRBJ1-2 | . | TRBV19 | . | TGTGCCAGTAGTATCGGCTGGGATGGCTACACCTTC | CASSIGWDGYTF
TRBJ2-7 | few | TRBV4-1 | . | TGCGCCAGCAGCCAAGCCGGGCCAGGGGCAGGATACGAGCAGTACTTC | CASSQAGPGAGYEQYF
TRBJ2-1 | many | TRBV23-1 | TRBD2 | TGCGCCAGTCCCACTCCCAAGGGAGGGGAGCAGTTCTTC | CASPTPKGGEQFF
TRBJ2-7 | many | TRBV30 | . | TGTGCCTGGAGTGAAGGAGGCAGGGGTTACGAGCAGTACTTC | CAWSEGGRGYEQYF
TRBJ2-1 | many | TRBV5-1 | TRBD1 | TGCGCCAGCAGCCCCAGACAGGGTAAGGCGTACAATGAGCAGTTCTTC | CASSPRQGKAYNEQFF